A single sample is the source of the 13 T cell receptor beta chains below, sequenced in a study of shared clonotypes between healthy human individuals. CD45RO-negative CD8 cells positively selected for CCR7 made up the naive population, which excluded terminally differentiated effector memory CD45RA+ cells. Measured with immunoSEQ multiplex PCR; TCRdb has only the in-frame clones, and not every one. The repertoire includes about 680,000 clones, under 95% of them detected once, and 24% sits in the top ten. The sequenced sample was naive CD8+ T cells sorted from blood. These receptors came from a man between 25 and 39 years old in good health.

The rearrangement uses TRBV19 and TRBJ1-1; the match to TRBD1 covers 7 bases. Germline lookup yields CDR1 LNHDA and CDR2 SQIVND (reference sequence). The CDR3 length is 13 residues. V gave up 9 bases and J gave up 6 bases; unmatched junction bases: 10. This CDR3 reads CASETGFWAEAFF. CDR3 bases: TGTGCCAGCGAGACAGGGTTCTGGGCTGAAGCTTTCTTT.

The gene calls are TRBV28 and TRBJ1-1, with TRBD1 as a possible D gene (6 bases). The V and J ends lost 1 base and 2 bases respectively, with 11 bases between them. CDR1 MDHEN and CDR2 SYDVKM come from the germline V gene. The CDR3 is 15 amino acids. CDR3 sequence (DNA): TGTGCCAGCAGTTTATATGGGGGCACTAACACTGAAGCTTTCTTT. Its protein is CASSLYGGTNTEAFF.

J is TRBJ1-2 and V is TRBV7-2; D is uncertain. This CDR3 is built from 14 residues. Germline loops: CDR1 SGHTA, CDR2 FQGNSA. V lost 1 base, J lost 5 bases, and 11 bases lay in between. The DNA of the CDR3 is TGTGCCAGCAGCTTAGGTCCCACTGAATATGGCTACACCTTC. Protein product: CASSLGPTEYGYTF.

The V gene is TRBV19, the J gene TRBJ2-1; 12 bases map to TRBD2. Germline trimming cut 6 bases from V and 3 bases from J; bases unmatched to any gene: 12. Looked up from germline, CDR1 is LNHDA and CDR2 is SQIVND (reference sequence). This CDR3 contains 18 residues. This CDR3 reads CASSVRLAGGPSYNEQFF. The CDR3 DNA is TGTGCCAGTAGCGTACGGCTAGCGGGAGGGCCTAGCTACAATGAGCAGTTCTTC.

The chain recombines TRBV7-3 with TRBJ2-2; D not certain. The CDR3 totals 12 residues. CDR1 is SGHTA and CDR2 is FQGTGA in the germline V gene. V was clipped by 2 bases and J by 10 bases, with 8 bases between them. CDR3: CASSLGSQELFF. CDR3 sequence (DNA): TGTGCCAGCAGCTTAGGTAGCCAGGAGCTGTTTTTT. Looking up the rest from reference TRBV7-3 and TRBJ2-2 gives the full variable domain: GAGVSQTPSNKVTEKGKYVELRCDPISGHTALYWYRQSLGQGPEFLIYFQGTGAADDSGLPNDRFFAVRPEGSVSTLKIQRTERGDSAVYLCASSLGSQELFFGEGSRLTVL.

This chain joins TRBV7-6 and TRBJ2-1, with 10 bases lining up with TRBD2. CDR1 is SGHVS, CDR2 FNYEAQ, per germline. The ends lost 2 bases at V and 3 bases at J; junction bases unmatched: 4. The CDR3 covers 16 residues. This chain's CDR3 is CASSLLAGDLYNEQFF. DNA for the CDR3: TGTGCCAGCAGCTTACTAGCGGGAGACCTCTACAATGAGCAGTTCTTC.

The CDR3 DNA reads as TGTGCCAGCAGCTCATTAGGGACTAAACACGAGCAGTACTTC. Translated: CASSSLGTKHEQYF. The rearrangement joins TRBV28 to TRBJ2-7; 7 bases map to TRBD2. Trimming took 6 bases from V and 5 from J; bases not matched to a gene: 10. Germline CDR1 reads MDHEN; CDR2 reads SYDVKM. The CDR3 runs 14 residues. Drawing the rest from reference TRBV28 and TRBJ2-7, the complete variable domain is DVKVTQSSRYLVKRTGEKVFLECVQDMDHENMFWYRQDPGLGLRLIYFSYDVKMKEKGDIPEGYSVSREKKERFSLILESASTNQTSMYLCASSSLGTKHEQYFGPGTRLTVT.

The chain recombines TRBV19 with TRBJ1-1; D not certain. CDR1 LNHDA and CDR2 SQIVND come from the germline V gene (reference sequence). The V and J ends lost 6 bases and 6 bases respectively, with 14 bases between them. CDR3 length: 13 residues. CDR3 region: CASSAYIGAEAFF. The DNA of the CDR3 is TGTGCCAGTAGCGCTTACATCGGCGCTGAAGCTTTCTTT.

This clone was counted only a few times. J is TRBJ2-1 and V is TRBV11-2, with a tentative D call TRBD2 (5 bases). The CDR3 loop spans 11 amino acids. Germline CDR1 SGHAT, CDR2 FQNNGV. Trimming took 8 bases from V and 4 from J, leaving 6 bases between them. CDR3 nucleotides: TGTGCCAGCGGACTTTACAATGAGCAGTTCTTC. Its translation is CASGLYNEQFF. Full variable domain (missing parts from reference TRBV11-2 and TRBJ2-1): EAGVAQSPRYKIIEKRQSVAFWCNPISGHATLYWYQQILGQGPKLLIQFQNNGVVDDSQLPKDRFSAERLKGVDSTLKIQPAKLEDSAVYLCASGLYNEQFFGPGTRLTVL.

The chain links TRBV14 to TRBJ2-2, with D tentatively TRBD1 or TRBD2 (5 bases each). Germline V lookup: CDR1 SGHDN, CDR2 FVKESK. This CDR3 is 17 amino acids long. V shed 0 bases and J shed 6 bases, with 17 bases lying between them. DNA for the CDR3: TGTGCCAGCAGCCAAGAAACTGGGACCTCTCTTTCCGGGGAGCTGTTTTTT. Residues: CASSQETGTSLSGELFF.

The V gene is TRBV5-3, the J gene TRBJ2-7; weak D call: TRBD1 (6 bases). TRBV5-3 is an ORF, and what it does is uncertain. Trimming pared 2 bases from V and 1 base from J, leaving 16 bases between. CDR3 length equals 16 residues. The CDR3 spells CARSLSPGHLSYEQYF. The CDR3 nucleotides read TGTGCCAGAAGCTTATCTCCGGGACATCTATCCTACGAGCAGTACTTC.

The chain employs TRBV30 and TRBJ2-7; TRBD1 matches at 8 bases. Germline values: CDR1 GTSNPN, CDR2 SVGIG (reference sequence). The CDR3 is 12 amino acids. Trimming at V came to 5 bases and at J to 2 bases, leaving 2 bases not matched to a gene. CDR3 DNA sequence: TGTGCCTGGGGACAGGGTACCTACGAGCAGTACTTC. Translation: CAWGQGTYEQYF. Variable domain in full (rest from reference TRBV30 and TRBJ2-7): SQTIHQWPATLVQPVGSPLSLECTVEGTSNPNLYWYRQAAGRGLQLLFYSVGIGQISSEVPQNLSASRPQDRQFILSSKKLLLSDSGFYLCAWGQGTYEQYFGPGTRLTVT.

This sequence joins TRBV6-6 and TRBJ2-3; D is ambiguous. V dropped 6 bases and J dropped 3 bases, with 16 bases sitting between them. Germline V gene data show CDR1 as MNHNY and CDR2 as SVGAGI (reference sequence). This CDR3 has 15 residues. The CDR3 DNA sequence: TGTGCCAGCAGGAAAGACGGGCGTAAGACAGATACGCAGTATTTT. Its translation: CASRKDGRKTDTQYF.